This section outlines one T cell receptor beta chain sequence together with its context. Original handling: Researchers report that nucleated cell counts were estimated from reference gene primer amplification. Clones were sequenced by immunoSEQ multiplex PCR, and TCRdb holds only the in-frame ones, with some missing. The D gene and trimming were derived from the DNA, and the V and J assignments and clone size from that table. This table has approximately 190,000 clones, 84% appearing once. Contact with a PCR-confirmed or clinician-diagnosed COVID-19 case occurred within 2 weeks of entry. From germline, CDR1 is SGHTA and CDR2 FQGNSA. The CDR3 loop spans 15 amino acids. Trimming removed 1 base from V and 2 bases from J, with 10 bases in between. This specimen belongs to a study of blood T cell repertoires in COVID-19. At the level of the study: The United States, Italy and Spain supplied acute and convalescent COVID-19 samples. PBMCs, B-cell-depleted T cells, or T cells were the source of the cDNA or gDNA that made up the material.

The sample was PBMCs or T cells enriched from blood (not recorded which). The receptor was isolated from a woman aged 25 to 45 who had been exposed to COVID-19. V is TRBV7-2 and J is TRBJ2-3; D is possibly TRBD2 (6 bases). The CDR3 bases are TGTGCCAGCAGCTTAGACGGACTAAACACAGATACGCAGTATTTT. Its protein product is CASSLDGLNTDTQYF.